This TCR beta chain appears in the sequencing data of a study of blood T cell repertoires in COVID-19 (dated by TCRdb to the early 2020s). Concerning the study at large: Samples covering the acute and convalescent phases of COVID-19 were provided by collaborators in the United States, Italy and Spain. The material from the prospective study consisted of cDNA or gDNA derived from T cells, B-cell-depleted T cells, or PBMCs. The dataset comprised deeply sampled blood TCRbeta repertoires from subjects exposed to, actively infected with, or recovered from COVID-19. The repertoires were made available in a free public database intended to serve as a resource for research on the immune response to SARS-CoV-2. The sample metadata nearly always contained a de-identified subject ID, COVID-19 status, age in years and sex. The samples were drawn from two sources: the first 160 participants of the ongoing ImmuneRACE study, and 1,000 to 1,500 subjects contributed by 6 global collaborators. HLA class I and class II types, where available, came from metadata supplied by the sample provider rather than from assay-based typing.

In the prospective study, participants were about 18 to 95 years old, resided in around 25 geographic areas of the United States, and were enrolled through a virtual design. In the prospective study, cohorts were assigned on the basis of participant-reported clinical history obtained from a screening survey and a study questionnaire. ImmuneRACE Cohort 3 recovered participants were defined by two consecutive negative NP/OP PCR tests, healthcare professional clearance, or symptom resolution. Mobile phlebotomists in the prospective study collected whole blood, serum and a nasopharyngeal or oropharyngeal swab from every participant. Additional blood draws and questionnaires over an approximately two-month period could optionally be provided by prospective study participants. Blood samples from the prospective study were shipped frozen or at room temperature prior to DNA extraction. TCRbeta CDR3 regions were amplified from genomic DNA by means of the immunoSEQ Assay, a bias-controlled multiplex PCR. The source study handled its data this way. The number of nucleated cells in each sample was estimated from the amplification of reference gene primers within the assay. To quantify the absolute abundance of each unique TCRbeta CDR3 rearrangement, sequence reads were collapsed and filtered. For each sample, productive Simpson clonality was calculated by taking the square root of Simpson's diversity index across productive rearrangements. TCRdb re-hosts the immuneACCESS table, in-frame sequences only. Its copies lack some clones; in the studies checked, an unresolved V gene accounts for under half of them, and the cause for the rest is not known. V, J and clone size are those of that table, while D and trimming were read from the DNA. Within this sample are 200,000 to 250,000 clones, with approximately 90% of them counted one time only. Of the sample, approximately 11% falls within the top ten clones.

Points on this clone: No cognate antigen has been identified for it. Per-base quality was not reported, and no clone a single base away is much larger than it.

Summary of the overall study and its limitations: The amount of clinical and demographic metadata varied by source and participant and was provided uncurated.

Trimming at the junction amounts to 4 bases on V and 5 bases on J, and the germline ends lie 15 bases apart. CDR1 and CDR2 are drawn from the germline V gene: SGHTA, FQGNSA. The CDR3 has 15 amino acids, counting the end cysteine and phenylalanine. Of the read, only the CDR3 DNA is kept; its 45 bases are in frame from base 1. This chain is built from TRBV7-2 and TRBJ1-5, and perhaps TRBD1 as D gene, on 5 matching bases. The sequence was collected from a man aged 25 to 40 who had recovered from COVID-19. The sample comprised PBMCs or T cells enriched from blood (not recorded which). CDR3 sequence: CASSSGTDRDQPQHF. The sequence in DNA is TGTGCCAGCAGCTCCGGGACTGACCGGGATCAGCCCCAGCATTTT.